These 25 T cell receptor beta chains were all obtained from the same sample, sequenced in a study of blood T cell repertoires in COVID-19. Libraries were prepared by immunoSEQ multiplex PCR; TCRdb keeps only in-frame clonotypes and omits some of them. The table includes roughly 250,000 clones, 81% detected once. The specimen sequenced was peripheral blood. All receptors derive from a woman between 55 and 75 years old with active or convalescent COVID-19.

The chain couples TRBV7-2 to TRBJ1-3; no reliable D call. This CDR3 comprises 15 residues. V was pared by 1 base and J by 4 bases, with 11 bases between. Germline CDR1 and CDR2: SGHTA and FQGNSA. In DNA form, the CDR3 reads TGTGCCAGCAGCTTAGGCGGGTCTACAGGAAACACCATATATTTT. The encoded protein is CASSLGGSTGNTIYF.

This chain connects TRBV4-1 to TRBJ2-5, with D possibly TRBD1 on 5 matching bases. Germline V gene data show CDR1 as MGHRA and CDR2 as YSYEKL. Trimming removed 5 bases at V and 3 bases at J, with 13 bases between. This CDR3 contains 14 residues. CDR3 residues: CASSGRVMEETQYF. The CDR3 DNA follows: TGCGCCAGCAGCGGCAGGGTCATGGAAGAGACCCAGTACTTC.

With regard to this clone: Other DNA sequences of this sample code for an identical CDR3. J is TRBJ1-2 and V is TRBV14; D not certain. V lost 0 bases and J 4 bases, leaving 3 bases between the germline ends. The CDR3 runs to 12 residues. Germline V CDR1 and CDR2: SGHDN, FVKESK. The CDR3 sequence: CASSQDSYGYTF. CDR3 in DNA: TGTGCCAGCAGCCAAGACAGCTATGGCTACACCTTC.

The chain uses TRBV7-9 and TRBJ2-1; TRBD2 aligns across 9 bases. This CDR3 spans 18 amino acids. Germline CDR1 and CDR2: SEHNR and FQNEAQ (reference sequence). V lost 11 bases to trimming and J lost 4 bases; unmatched junction nucleotides: 21. CDR3 sequence (DNA): TGTGCCGCTACAGCACGAAACAGGCGGGGGGGAATTTACAATGAGCAGTTCTTC. This encodes CAATARNRRGGIYNEQFF.

CDR3 residues: CASSFQAGGLSTDTQYF. The CDR3 DNA reads TGTGCCAGCAGCTTCCAAGCGGGGGGTCTGAGCACAGATACGCAGTATTTT. This chain joins TRBV7-2 and TRBJ2-3; 9 bases align to TRBD2. The CDR3 sequence is 17 residues long. Per the germline V gene, CDR1 is SGHTA and CDR2 is FQGNSA. V was clipped by 3 bases and J by 0 bases; unmatched bases: 7.

The chain couples TRBV5-6 to TRBJ1-2; TRBD1 matches 7 bases. This CDR3 contains 13 residues. The ends lost 5 bases at V and 8 bases at J; junction bases unmatched: 9. Germline CDR1 reads SGHDT; CDR2 reads YYEEEE. In DNA, the CDR3 is TGTGCCAGCAGAAAAACAGGGGTTTGGGGCTACACCTTC. As protein: CASRKTGVWGYTF.

The chain couples TRBV7-9 to TRBJ1-1; D unresolved. V lost 1 base to trimming and J lost 6 bases, with 9 bases between them. From germline, CDR1 is SEHNR and CDR2 FQNEAQ (reference sequence). There are 13 residues in the CDR3. CDR3 sequence (DNA): TGTGCCAGCAGCTTAGGATCGGTACCTGAAGCTTTCTTT. This sequence encodes CASSLGSVPEAFF.

V and J are TRBV5-8 and TRBJ2-7, with a possible D match to TRBD2 (6 bases). The germline V and J ends were trimmed by 2 bases and 2 bases, with 11 bases remaining between them. Germline V gene data show CDR1 as SGHTS and CDR2 as YDEGEE. This CDR3 has 14 amino acids. The CDR3 region is CASSLGRGPYEQYF. DNA of the CDR3: TGTGCCAGCAGCTTAGGGCGGGGACCCTACGAGCAGTACTTC.

This chain links TRBV11-2 with TRBJ2-1; 8 nucleotides match TRBD2. The germline CDR1 and CDR2 sequences are SGHAT and FQNNGV. The CDR3 covers 17 residues. V shed 2 bases and J 1 base; nucleotides not matched to a gene: 7. The CDR3, as DNA: TGTGCCAGCAGCTTAAGGAGCGGGGGCCCTTCCTACAATGAGCAGTTCTTC. Its protein product is CASSLRSGGPSYNEQFF.

The rearrangement links TRBV9 to TRBJ2-3; possibly TRBD2 for D (5 bases). This CDR3 comprises 14 residues. Trimming shortened V by 4 bases and J by 0 bases, and 9 bases separated the two germline ends. Per germline, CDR1 SGDLS and CDR2 YYNGEE. CDR3 amino acids: CASSPRGSTDTQYF. CDR3 nucleotides: TGTGCCAGCAGCCCCCGGGGTAGCACAGATACGCAGTATTTT.

The chain couples TRBV21-1 to TRBJ1-5; the DNA was not compared with TRBD1, the D call given in the table. TRBV21-1 is a pseudogene segment. The CDR3 consists of 19 residues. The CDR3 here is CASSKSHRTGGDCNQPQHF. The CDR3 nucleotides read TGTGCCAGCAGCAAATCGCATCGGACAGGGGGCGATTGCAATCAGCCCCAGCATTTT.

This clone was observed once. The chain uses TRBV7-3 and TRBJ2-3; 8 nucleotides line up with TRBD2. After removal of 5 bases from V and 4 bases from J, the junction contained 2 bases not matched to a gene. The CDR3 runs to 13 residues. Germline-derived CDR1 and CDR2 are SGHTA and FQGTGA. This CDR3 reads CASSPGRADTQYF. The CDR3 DNA reads as TGTGCCAGCAGCCCCGGGAGGGCAGATACGCAGTATTTT.

Only a few counts were recorded for this clone. The genes are TRBV27 and TRBJ2-7, with D possibly matching TRBD1 (5 bases). CDR1 is MNHEY, CDR2 SMNVEV, per germline (reference sequence). The CDR3 contains 12 residues. Between the trimmed V and J ends, which lost 5 bases and 4 bases, there was a span of 9 bases. The CDR3 region has the DNA TGTGCCAGCAGTCCGGACATGTACGAGCAGTACTTC. It is translated as CASSPDMYEQYF.

The rearrangement joins TRBV9 to TRBJ1-6; D perhaps matches TRBD1 (6 bases). The germline V gene has CDR1 SGDLS and CDR2 YYNGEE. The germline V and J ends were trimmed by 3 bases and 8 bases, with 18 bases remaining between them. This CDR3 has 16 amino acids. The CDR3 spells CASSADRGTLDSPLHF. Here the CDR3 DNA reads TGTGCCAGCAGCGCCGATCGAGGGACACTGGATTCACCCCTCCACTTT.

This clone was detected a few times. The chain uses TRBV4-3 and TRBJ2-5; 12 nucleotides line up with TRBD2. Germline-derived CDR1 and CDR2 are LGHNA and YSLEER. The CDR3 extends over 16 amino acids. J lost 7 bases, V lost 0 bases, and 6 bases had no gene match. CDR3 nucleotides: TGCGCCAGCAGCCAAGATCAACTAGCGGGGGGTCGGACCCAGTACTTC. Translation gives CASSQDQLAGGRTQYF.

This clone was detected only once. The chain links TRBV27 to TRBJ1-1; 7 bases map to TRBD1. The germline V gene has CDR1 MNHEY and CDR2 SMNVEV (reference sequence). This CDR3 is built from 14 residues. V trimming: 10 bases; J trimming: 2 bases; junction bases outside the gene matches: 10. CDR3: CATNRQGPNTEAFF. The CDR3 DNA reads TGTGCCACCAATCGACAGGGACCCAACACTGAAGCTTTCTTT.

This chain uses TRBV20-1 with TRBJ2-1; a weak D match, TRBD2 (5 bases). Trimming shortened V by 3 bases and J by 10 bases, and 10 bases separated the two germline ends. From germline, CDR1 is DFQATT and CDR2 SNEGSKA (reference sequence). The length of the CDR3 is 11 residues. CDR3 sequence reads: CSASLWEEQFF. The CDR3 DNA sequence: TGCAGTGCTAGTCTCTGGGAGGAGCAGTTCTTC.

The rearrangement uses TRBV19 and TRBJ2-3; D is possibly TRBD1 (5 bases). The germline CDR1 and CDR2 sequences are LNHDA and SQIVND (reference sequence). Trimming took 11 bases from V and 8 from J, leaving 8 bases between them. The CDR3 covers 9 residues. The CDR3 DNA follows: TGTGCCTCAAGGGGTACGCAGTATTTT. The encoded protein is CASRGTQYF.

This clone was seen only a few times. The V call is TRBV6-2 or TRBV6-3, the J call TRBJ1-2, with 7 bases fitting TRBD1. Germline trimming cut 6 bases from V and 6 bases from J; bases unmatched to any gene: 13. The CDR3 has 15 amino acids. CDR1 is MNHEY and CDR2 is SVGEGT in the germline V gene. CDR3 sequence (DNA): TGTGCCAGCAGCTCCGGACGACAGGGAAGAGATGGCTACACCTTC. Protein sequence: CASSSGRQGRDGYTF.

J is TRBJ1-5 and V is TRBV6-2 or TRBV6-3, with D possibly TRBD1 on 5 matching bases. Germline lookup yields CDR1 MNHEY and CDR2 SVGEGT. The V end was cut by 5 bases, the J end by 3 bases, with 17 bases between. This CDR3 has 16 residues. The CDR3 here is CASSLDRPLLNQPQHF. DNA of the CDR3: TGTGCCAGCAGTCTCGACAGACCCCTTCTCAATCAGCCCCAGCATTTT.

The chain links TRBV7-2 to TRBJ1-3; a possible D gene is TRBD1 (5 bases). The CDR3 spans 15 residues. The V gene's germline CDR1 is SGHTA and CDR2 FQGNSA. Trimming pared 1 base from V and 8 bases from J, leaving 15 bases between. The CDR3 nucleotides read TGTGCCAGCAGCTTAGTGGCAGGGTTAATGGACACCATATATTTT. Amino acid sequence: CASSLVAGLMDTIYF.

V is TRBV10-1 and J is TRBJ1-1, with a possible D match to TRBD1 (5 bases). CDR3 size: 14 residues. Germline V gene data show CDR1 as WNHNN and CDR2 as SYGVQD (reference sequence). Trimming left V 0 bases short and J 5 bases short, with 10 bases between. CDR3 sequence reads: CASSESGGGTEAFF. CDR3 nucleotides: TGCGCCAGCAGTGAGTCGGGGGGGGGAACTGAAGCTTTCTTT.

There are a few counts of this clone. The rearrangement links TRBV27 to TRBJ1-5; D may be TRBD1 (6 bases). Trimming left V 6 bases short and J 3 bases short, with 12 bases between. The CDR3 totals 14 residues. Germline lookup yields CDR1 MNHEY and CDR2 SMNVEV (reference sequence). The CDR3 bases are TGTGCCAGCAGAAAAGACAGGACCAATCAGCCCCAGCATTTT. It codes for CASRKDRTNQPQHF.

The chain recombines TRBV6-5 with TRBJ2-7; weak D call: TRBD2 (6 bases). Germline CDR1 MNHEY, CDR2 SVGAGI. The CDR3 runs 15 residues. Trimming left V 6 bases short and J 3 bases short, with 18 bases between. The CDR3 spells CASSKGRRVDYEQYF. In DNA form, the CDR3 reads TGTGCCAGCAGCAAGGGACGGAGGGTGGACTACGAGCAGTACTTC.

This clone was observed a handful of times. This sequence joins TRBV30 and TRBJ1-5; 7 bases agree with TRBD1. CDR3 length: 13 amino acids. V lost 2 bases to trimming and J lost 7 bases; unmatched junction nucleotides: 5. Germline V CDR1 and CDR2: GTSNPN, SVGIG (reference sequence). CDR3 sequence (DNA): TGTGCCTGGAGTATCTCAGGGGGGCAGCCCCAGCATTTT. Amino acids: CAWSISGGQPQHF. Full variable domain (outside the CDR3, taken from reference TRBV30 and TRBJ1-5): SQTIHQWPATLVQPVGSPLSLECTVEGTSNPNLYWYRQAAGRGLQLLFYSVGIGQISSEVPQNLSASRPQDRQFILSSKKLLLSDSGFYLCAWSISGGQPQHFGDGTRLSIL.